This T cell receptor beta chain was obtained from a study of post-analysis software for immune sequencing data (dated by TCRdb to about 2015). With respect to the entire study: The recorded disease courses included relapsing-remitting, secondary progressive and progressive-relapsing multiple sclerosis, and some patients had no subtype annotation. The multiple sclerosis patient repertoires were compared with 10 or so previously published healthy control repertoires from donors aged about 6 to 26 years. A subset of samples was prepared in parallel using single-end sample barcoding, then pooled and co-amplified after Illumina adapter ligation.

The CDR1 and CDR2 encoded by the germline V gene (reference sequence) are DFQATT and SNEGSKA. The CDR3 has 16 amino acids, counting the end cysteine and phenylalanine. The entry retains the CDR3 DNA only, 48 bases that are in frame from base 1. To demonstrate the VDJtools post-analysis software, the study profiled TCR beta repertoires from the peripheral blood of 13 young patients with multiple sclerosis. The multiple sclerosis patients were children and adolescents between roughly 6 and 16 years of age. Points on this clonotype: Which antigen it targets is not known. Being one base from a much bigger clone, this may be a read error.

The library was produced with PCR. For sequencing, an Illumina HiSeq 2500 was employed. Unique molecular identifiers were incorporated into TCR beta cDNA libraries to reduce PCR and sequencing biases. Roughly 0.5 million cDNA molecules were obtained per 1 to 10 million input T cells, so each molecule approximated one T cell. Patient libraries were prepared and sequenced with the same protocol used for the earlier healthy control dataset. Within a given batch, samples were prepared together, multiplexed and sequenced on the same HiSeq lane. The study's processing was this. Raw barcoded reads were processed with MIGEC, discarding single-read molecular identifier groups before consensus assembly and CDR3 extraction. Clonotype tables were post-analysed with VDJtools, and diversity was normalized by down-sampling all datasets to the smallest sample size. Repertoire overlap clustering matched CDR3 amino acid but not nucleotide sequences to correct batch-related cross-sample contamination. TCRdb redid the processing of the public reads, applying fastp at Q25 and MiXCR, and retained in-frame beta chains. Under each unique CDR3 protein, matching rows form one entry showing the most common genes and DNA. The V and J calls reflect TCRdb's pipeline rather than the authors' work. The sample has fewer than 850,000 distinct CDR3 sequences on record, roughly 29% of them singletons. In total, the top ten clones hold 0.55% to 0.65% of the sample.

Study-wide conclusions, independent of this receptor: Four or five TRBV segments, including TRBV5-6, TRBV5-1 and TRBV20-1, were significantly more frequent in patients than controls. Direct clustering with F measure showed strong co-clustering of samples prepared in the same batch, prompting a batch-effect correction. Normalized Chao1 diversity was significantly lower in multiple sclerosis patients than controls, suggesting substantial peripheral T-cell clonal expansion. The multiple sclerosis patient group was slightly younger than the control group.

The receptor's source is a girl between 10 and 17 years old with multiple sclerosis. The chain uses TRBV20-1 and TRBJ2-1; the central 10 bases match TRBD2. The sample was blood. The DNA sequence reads TGCAGAGCTAGTCTTCCCCTCCTAGCGGGAGTCGATGAGCAGTTCTTC. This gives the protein CRASLPLLAGVDEQFF.